Listed here are 9 T cell receptor beta chains from one sample, sequenced in a study of blood T cell repertoires in COVID-19. Libraries were prepared by immunoSEQ multiplex PCR; TCRdb keeps only in-frame clonotypes and omits some of them. The repertoire includes over 150,000 clones, roughly nine tenths of them detected once, and around 0.55% sits in the top ten. Source material: peripheral blood. These receptors all come from a man aged 50-60 years with acute or convalescent COVID-19.

The genes are TRBV18 and TRBJ2-1, with TRBD2 matching 9 bases. Trimming took 6 bases from V and 0 from J; bases not matched to a gene: 6. Per the germline V gene, CDR1 is KGHSH and CDR2 is LQKENI. The CDR3 runs to 16 residues. CDR3 region: CASSPYSGSSYNEQFF. CDR3 bases: TGTGCCAGCTCCCCCTATAGCGGGAGCTCCTACAATGAGCAGTTCTTC. The full variable domain, completed using reference TRBV18 and TRBJ2-1, is NAGVMQNPRHLVRRRGQEARLRCSPMKGHSHVYWYRQLPEEGLKFMVYLQKENIIDESGMPKERFSAEFPKEGPSILRIQQVVRGDSAAYFCASSPYSGSSYNEQFFGPGTRLTVL.

V usage is TRBV6-6 and J usage is TRBJ1-3; tentative D call: TRBD1 (5 bases). Trimming took off 2 bases at V and 0 bases at J, with 11 bases between the two ends. This CDR3 has 16 residues. Germline loops: CDR1 MNHNY, CDR2 SVGAGI (reference sequence). CDR3 amino acids: CASSYGRQNSGNTIYF. The CDR3 DNA sequence: TGTGCCAGCAGTTACGGACGACAGAACTCTGGAAACACCATATATTTT.

The chain carries TRBV27 and TRBJ2-1; D remains ambiguous. Germline V CDR1 and CDR2: MNHEY, SMNVEV (reference sequence). V was trimmed by 5 bases and J by 9 bases, leaving 20 bases between them. The CDR3 spans 15 residues. The CDR3 loop is CASSLTYDKVGEQFF. DNA for the CDR3: TGTGCCAGCAGTCTTACGTATGACAAAGTCGGTGAGCAGTTCTTC.

The CDR3 region has the DNA TGCGCCAGCAGCATACAAGAGACCCAGTACTTC. It encodes CASSIQETQYF. The chain combines TRBV5-1 with TRBJ2-5, with D uncertain. The CDR3 is 11 residues long. CDR1 and CDR2 (germline): SGHRS, YFSETQ. Trimming pared 4 bases from V and 2 bases from J, leaving 3 bases between.

The J gene is TRBJ1-5, the V gene TRBV18; the match to TRBD1 covers 7 bases. Germline V gives CDR1 KGHSH, CDR2 LQKENI. V gave up 2 bases and J gave up 6 bases; unmatched junction bases: 4. CDR3 length equals 14 residues. The chain's CDR3 is CASSPGQVSQPQHF. The CDR3, as DNA: TGTGCCAGCTCACCAGGACAGGTTAGTCAGCCCCAGCATTTT.

The chain couples TRBV7-9 to TRBJ2-1; D possibly corresponds to TRBD1 (5 bases). V dropped 1 base and J dropped 15 bases, with 22 bases sitting between them. Per germline, CDR1 SEHNR and CDR2 FQNEAQ (reference sequence). The CDR3 extends over 15 amino acids. The CDR3 DNA is TGTGCCAGCAGCTTAGGGGGCCCCCGGGTTCCGAAACGGTTCTTC. Its translation: CASSLGGPRVPKRFF.

The genes are TRBV18 and TRBJ2-3; D is unclear. Trimming removed 0 bases at V and 5 bases at J, with 9 bases between. Looked up from germline, CDR1 is KGHSH and CDR2 is LQKENI. The CDR3 length is 14 residues. CDR3 nucleotide sequence: TGTGCCAGCTCACCACCGGTCAGACTAGATACGCAGTATTTT. It is translated as CASSPPVRLDTQYF.

The V call is TRBV4-1, the J call TRBJ1-6; 8 bases are a match to TRBD1. The germline V gene encodes CDR1 MGHRA and CDR2 YSYEKL. The length of the CDR3 is 17 residues. V was pared by 0 bases and J by 4 bases, with 5 bases of the junction left unmatched. The CDR3 reads CASSQEIQGAYNSPLHF. The CDR3 nucleotides are TGCGCCAGCAGCCAAGAGATCCAGGGGGCTTATAATTCACCCCTCCACTTT.

This sequence joins TRBV24-1 and TRBJ2-1; TRBD2 matches 7 bases. CDR3 length equals 16 residues. The germline V gene encodes CDR1 KGHDR and CDR2 SFDVKD. Trimming removed 0 bases from V and 5 bases from J; junction bases left unmatched: 6. CDR3 residues: CATSDLGGRGNNEQFF. CDR3 in DNA: TGTGCCACCAGTGATTTGGGCGGGAGAGGCAACAATGAGCAGTTCTTC.